Listed here are 27 T cell receptor beta chains from one sample, sequenced in a study of somatic mutations in cytotoxic T cells in rheumatoid arthritis. Here immunoSEQ multiplex PCR was the method, and the copy in TCRdb shows in-frame clones only, minus some. The sample shows 4,000 to 6,000 clones, around 78% of them seen only once. Sequencing was carried out using CD8+ T cells sorted from blood. The receptors here all came from a man aged 65-85 years with rheumatoid arthritis.

The J gene is TRBJ2-7, the V gene TRBV7-9; possible D gene TRBD1, 6 bases. The CDR3 runs 14 residues. CDR1 is SEHNR and CDR2 is FQNEAQ in the germline V gene (reference sequence). V lost 5 bases and J 3 bases, leaving 14 bases between the germline ends. This CDR3 reads CASSLDGGDYEQYF. CDR3 DNA: TGTGCCAGCAGCCTCGATGGGGGCGACTACGAGCAGTACTTC.

The chain couples TRBV27 to TRBJ2-7, with a possible D match to TRBD2 (5 bases). The CDR3 covers 12 residues. The ends were cut back, 6 bases at V and 4 bases at J, with 10 bases in the middle. Germline values: CDR1 MNHEY, CDR2 SMNVEV (reference sequence). This CDR3 is CASSRGPYEQYF. DNA for the CDR3: TGTGCCAGCAGCCGCGGGCCATACGAGCAGTACTTC.

A few counts support this clone. The chain uses TRBV20-1 and TRBJ2-1, with D possibly being TRBD2 (6 bases). The CDR3 spans 11 residues. Germline lookup yields CDR1 DFQATT and CDR2 SNEGSKA (reference sequence). V lost 5 bases, J lost 9 bases, and 11 bases lay in between. Here the CDR3 DNA reads TGCAGTGCTTCGGACTATTTTGAGCAGTTCTTC. Amino acids: CSASDYFEQFF.

This clone was found once. The J gene is TRBJ1-2, the V gene TRBV27; 10 positions agree with TRBD1. Germline values: CDR1 MNHEY, CDR2 SMNVEV (reference sequence). This CDR3 is 15 amino acids long. V lost 7 bases, J lost 0 bases, and 5 bases stayed unmatched. Here the CDR3 reads CASTGTGEANYGYTF. The CDR3 DNA reads TGTGCCAGCACCGGGACAGGGGAGGCTAACTATGGCTACACCTTC.

V is TRBV7-8 and J is TRBJ2-7, with TRBD2 identical over 7 bases. V was pared by 1 base and J by 4 bases, with 13 bases of the junction left unmatched. There are 17 residues in the CDR3. Germline CDR1 and CDR2: SGHVS and FQNEAQ. The CDR3 DNA reads as TGTGCCAGCAGCTTAGGGGGGGGGACCTTAACAGCGTACGAGCAGTACTTC. Translated, it gives CASSLGGGTLTAYEQYF.

This chain connects TRBV11-2 to TRBJ2-7, with no clear D. The V end was cut by 5 bases, the J end by 2 bases, with 7 bases between. CDR1 is SGHAT, CDR2 FQNNGV, per germline. This CDR3 region has 12 residues. CDR3 coding DNA: TGTGCCAGCAGCCTACGTACCTACGAGCAGTACTTC. It codes for CASSLRTYEQYF. Together with reference TRBV11-2 and TRBJ2-7, the CDR3 gives the full variable domain: EAGVAQSPRYKIIEKRQSVAFWCNPISGHATLYWYQQILGQGPKLLIQFQNNGVVDDSQLPKDRFSAERLKGVDSTLKIQPAKLEDSAVYLCASSLRTYEQYFGPGTRLTVT.

The chain couples TRBV9 to TRBJ2-7; TRBD1 agrees at 12 bases. The V segment lost 3 bases and the J segment 9 bases; nucleotides outside the gene matches: 4. Germline V lookup: CDR1 SGDLS, CDR2 YYNGEE. The CDR3 sequence is 13 residues long. This CDR3 is CASSAGTGGGQYF. The CDR3 DNA follows: TGTGCCAGCAGCGCCGGGACAGGGGGCGGGCAGTACTTC.

Of note for this clone: Other DNA sequences of this sample code for an identical CDR3. CDR3 DNA sequence: TGTGCCAGCAGCTTAAACAGCTTTGCTGAAGCTTTCTTT. Translating it yields CASSLNSFAEAFF. The chain couples TRBV7-8 to TRBJ1-1; no reliable D call. The V end was cut by 2 bases, the J end by 6 bases, with 10 bases between. Germline V gives CDR1 SGHVS, CDR2 FQNEAQ. This CDR3 region has 13 residues.

J is TRBJ1-2 and V is TRBV6-1; no firm D call. Germline assignment: CDR1 MNHNS and CDR2 SASEGT. V was pared by 4 bases and J by 3 bases, with 9 bases between. The CDR3 extends over 13 amino acids. As DNA, the CDR3 is TGTGCCAGCAGTGGAGGTTGGGACTATGGCTACACCTTC. Protein: CASSGGWDYGYTF.

The rearrangement links TRBV10-3 to TRBJ2-5; 7 nucleotides match TRBD1. The length of the CDR3 is 15 residues. Germline V gene data show CDR1 as ENHRY and CDR2 as SYGVKD. V gave up 3 bases and J gave up 3 bases; unmatched junction bases: 7. The CDR3 protein is CAISDPTGPEETQYF. The CDR3 DNA follows: TGTGCCATCAGTGATCCGACAGGGCCGGAAGAGACCCAGTACTTC.

The V gene is TRBV4-1, the J gene TRBJ2-5; 9 nucleotides agree with TRBD2. CDR3 length: 15 residues. Germline V lookup: CDR1 MGHRA, CDR2 YSYEKL. Trimming cost V 3 bases and J 4 bases; bases outside gene matches: 6. The CDR3, as DNA: TGCGCCAGCAGCCAGGGAGCGGGGGGCGGAGAGACCCAGTACTTC. Its translation: CASSQGAGGGETQYF.

This chain links TRBV7-9 with TRBJ2-1; 9 bases fit TRBD2. Germline V gene lookup returns CDR1 SEHNR and CDR2 FQNEAQ (reference sequence). There are 13 residues in the CDR3. J gave up 9 bases and V 2 bases, and 2 bases lay outside the gene matches. The CDR3 sequence: CASSLYSGGEQFF. The CDR3 DNA reads as TGTGCCAGCAGCTTATATAGCGGGGGTGAGCAGTTCTTC.

The rearrangement links TRBV5-6 to TRBJ2-1; the match to TRBD2 covers 15 bases. Unmatched junction bases numbered 7, after V lost 1 base and J lost 8 bases. CDR3 size: 17 residues. From germline, CDR1 is SGHDT and CDR2 YYEEEE. CDR3 loop: CASSLSGWTSGRDEQFF. The DNA of the CDR3 is TGTGCCAGCAGCTTGAGTGGTTGGACTAGCGGGAGGGATGAGCAGTTCTTC. Full variable domain (missing parts from reference TRBV5-6 and TRBJ2-1): DAGVTQSPTHLIKTRGQQVTLRCSPKSGHDTVSWYQQALGQGPQFIFQYYEEEERQRGNFPDRFSGHQFPNYSSELNVNALLLGDSALYLCASSLSGWTSGRDEQFFGPGTRLTVL.

The chain carries TRBV7-8 and TRBJ2-7, with 9 bases matching TRBD1. Germline assignment: CDR1 SGHVS and CDR2 FQNEAQ. CDR3 size: 14 residues. V dropped 2 bases and J dropped 5; count of bases not matched to a gene: 4. The CDR3: CASSLSGTGNEQYF. The CDR3 nucleotides read TGTGCCAGCAGCTTATCCGGGACAGGGAACGAGCAGTACTTC.

The V and J genes are TRBV5-6 and TRBJ2-5; D is perhaps TRBD1 (5 bases). The DNA matches TRBJ2-7 better at its end, which makes the J call doubtful. This CDR3 is built from 15 residues. Germline CDR1 SGHDT, CDR2 YYEEEE. The CDR3 sequence is CASTSLRQISNEQYF. The CDR3 DNA sequence: TGTGCCAGCACCTCCCTTCGACAGATTTCCAACGAGCAGTACTTC.

The DNA of the CDR3 is TGCAGCGTTAGGGACAGGGTAAACTACGAGCAGTACTTC. As protein: CSVRDRVNYEQYF. V is TRBV29-1 and J is TRBJ2-7, with 9 bases that match TRBD1. The trim removed 5 bases at V and 3 bases at J, leaving 5 bases unmatched. The CDR3 runs 13 residues. Per the germline V gene, CDR1 is SQVTM and CDR2 is ANQGSEA.

Points on this clone: A far larger clone is a single base away, which makes a read error likely. The chain has TRBV7-9 and TRBJ1-4, with D unclear. Germline V gene data show CDR1 as SEHNR and CDR2 as FQNEAQ (reference sequence). The CDR3 runs 14 residues. The CDR3 coding sequence is TGTGCCATCAGCTTAGTGGCAGTGGATGAAAAACTGTTTTTT. As protein: CAISLVAVDEKLFF.

The CDR3 DNA follows: TGTGCCACCACTGGGGACAGCCCCACAGATACGCAGTATTTT. The encoded protein is CATTGDSPTDTQYF. V is TRBV6-5 and J is TRBJ2-3; 7 nucleotides agree with TRBD1. CDR1 and CDR2 (germline): MNHEY, SVGAGI. V lost 10 bases, J lost 2 bases, and 9 bases stayed unmatched. The CDR3 has 14 residues.

The rearrangement links TRBV6-1 to TRBJ2-1; 11 nucleotides align to TRBD1. Germline trimming cut 5 bases from V and 4 bases from J; bases unmatched to any gene: 1. The CDR3 covers 14 residues. Germline V gene sequence: CDR1 MNHNS, CDR2 SASEGT. The CDR3 spells CASSRDRGYNEQFF. CDR3 in DNA: TGTGCCAGCAGTCGGGACAGGGGGTACAATGAGCAGTTCTTC.

This clone has a single count. The chain uses TRBV5-6 and TRBJ1-1; D uncertain. V lost 6 bases and J 5 bases, leaving 8 bases between the germline ends. Germline V gene sequence: CDR1 SGHDT, CDR2 YYEEEE. The CDR3 spans 11 residues. The CDR3 DNA is TGTGCCAGCACCGTCGGGACTGAAGCTTTCTTT. Residues: CASTVGTEAFF.

In the case of this clone: Mismatch with germline at one junction end may stem from a read error. The V gene is TRBV6-5, the J gene TRBJ2-7; TRBD2 is a possible D gene (6 bases). The V gene's germline CDR1 is MNHEY and CDR2 SVGAGI. This CDR3 has 13 residues. DNA of the CDR3: TGTGCCAGCAGTCACTCGGGGACTGACGAGCAGTACTTT. Its protein is CASSHSGTDEQYF.

The CDR3 sequence is CASSHGLAGASDQETQYF. The CDR3 nucleotides read TGTGCCAGCTCACATGGACTAGCGGGAGCTTCGGACCAAGAGACCCAGTACTTC. The J gene is TRBJ2-5, the V gene TRBV18, with 13 bases matching TRBD2. The germline V gene has CDR1 KGHSH and CDR2 LQKENI. The CDR3 has 18 amino acids. V lost 4 bases, J lost 0 bases, and 8 bases stayed unmatched.

The chain couples TRBV6-1 to TRBJ2-5; 7 bases map to TRBD1. V lost 4 bases, J lost 5 bases, and 10 bases stayed unmatched. The CDR3 consists of 15 residues. Germline V gives CDR1 MNHNS, CDR2 SASEGT. The CDR3 DNA reads TGTGCCAGCAGTGGGTCACAGGGGCTTGGGGAGACCCAGTACTTC. This translates into CASSGSQGLGETQYF.

This chain links TRBV2 with TRBJ2-5; TRBD2 agrees at 12 bases. The CDR3 extends over 17 amino acids. The V and J ends lost 5 bases and 0 bases, in that order; junction bases with no gene match: 7. Germline CDR1 reads SNHLY; CDR2 reads FYNNEI. CDR3 sequence: CASSPGLAGKYQETQYF. CDR3 DNA sequence: TGTGCCAGCAGTCCCGGACTAGCGGGAAAGTACCAAGAGACCCAGTACTTC.

This chain links TRBV5-1 with TRBJ2-5; D is possibly TRBD1 (5 bases). The V gene's germline CDR1 is SGHRS and CDR2 YFSETQ. The CDR3 spans 16 residues. The V gene lost 3 bases and the J gene lost 5 bases, with 20 bases spanning the gap. The CDR3 sequence is CASSWYQGRVGETQYF. The CDR3 bases are TGCGCCAGCAGCTGGTATCAGGGTCGTGTCGGTGAGACCCAGTACTTC.

The chain recombines TRBV2 with TRBJ2-3; 11 bases map to TRBD2. CDR3 size: 15 residues. The germline V gene has CDR1 SNHLY and CDR2 FYNNEI. Unmatched junction bases numbered 4, after V lost 7 bases and J lost 1 base. The CDR3 DNA sequence: TGTGCCAGCAACTTACTAGCGGGAGGCACAGATACGCAGTATTTT. It codes for CASNLLAGGTDTQYF.

Here the CDR3 reads CASSSLGGEYPYEQYF. The CDR3 DNA is TGTGCCAGCAGTTCCCTAGGGGGGGAGTACCCCTACGAGCAGTACTTC. This chain uses TRBV28 with TRBJ2-7, with a possible D match to TRBD2 (7 bases). The germline V and J ends were trimmed by 4 bases and 2 bases, with 18 bases remaining between them. There are 16 residues in the CDR3. CDR1 MDHEN and CDR2 SYDVKM come from the germline V gene. The whole variable domain, remainder taken from reference TRBV28 and TRBJ2-7, is DVKVTQSSRYLVKRTGEKVFLECVQDMDHENMFWYRQDPGLGLRLIYFSYDVKMKEKGDIPEGYSVSREKKERFSLILESASTNQTSMYLCASSSLGGEYPYEQYFGPGTRLTVT.